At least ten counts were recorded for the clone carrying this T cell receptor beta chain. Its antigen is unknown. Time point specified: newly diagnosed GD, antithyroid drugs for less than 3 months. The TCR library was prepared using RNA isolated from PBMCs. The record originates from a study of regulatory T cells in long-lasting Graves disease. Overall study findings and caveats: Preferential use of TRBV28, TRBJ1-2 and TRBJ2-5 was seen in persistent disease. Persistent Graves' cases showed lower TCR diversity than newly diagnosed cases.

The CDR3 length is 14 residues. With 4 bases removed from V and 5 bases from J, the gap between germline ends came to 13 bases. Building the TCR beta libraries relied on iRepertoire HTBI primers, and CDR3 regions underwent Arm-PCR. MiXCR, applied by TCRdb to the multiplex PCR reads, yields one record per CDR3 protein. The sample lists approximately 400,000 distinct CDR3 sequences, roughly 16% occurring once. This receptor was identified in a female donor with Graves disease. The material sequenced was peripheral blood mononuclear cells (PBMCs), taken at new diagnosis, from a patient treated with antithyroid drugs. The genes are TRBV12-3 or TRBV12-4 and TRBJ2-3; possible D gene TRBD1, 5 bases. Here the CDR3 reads CASSSGYPQDTQYF. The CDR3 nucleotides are TGTGCCAGCAGTTCAGGGTACCCCCAAGATACGCAGTATTTT.